Listed here are 9 T cell receptor beta chains from one sample, sequenced in a study of blood T cell repertoires in COVID-19. The data were produced by immunoSEQ multiplex PCR, yet TCRdb's version contains in-frame clones alone and is incomplete. The table has 200,000 to 300,000 clones, about 87% seen once. The sequenced material came from PBMCs or T cells enriched from blood (not recorded which). Every receptor here comes from a middle-aged woman with acute COVID-19.

This clone was seen only a few times. The chain links TRBV11-3 to TRBJ1-3; D remains ambiguous. CDR3 length equals 15 residues. Per the germline V gene, CDR1 is SGHNT and CDR2 is YENEEA. With 6 bases removed from V and 8 bases from J, the gap between germline ends came to 20 bases. In nucleotides, the CDR3 is TGTGCCAGCAGATTTTCCACCCTGGTAGCGGACACCATATATTTT. Its protein is CASRFSTLVADTIYF.

The chain joins TRBV6-5 to TRBJ1-2; D is possibly TRBD1 (6 bases). V lost 2 bases and J lost 7, with 11 bases in between. CDR1 and CDR2 from the germline V gene are MNHEY and SVGAGI. This CDR3 spans 13 amino acids. The CDR3 nucleotides read TGTGCCAGCAGTTACGGGGGCAGGGGTGGCTACACCTTC. As protein: CASSYGGRGGYTF.

The V gene is TRBV2, the J gene TRBJ1-5; D gene ambiguous. Looked up from germline, CDR1 is SNHLY and CDR2 is FYNNEI. The CDR3 loop spans 15 amino acids. The ends were cut back, 7 bases at V and 0 bases at J, with 13 bases in the middle. The CDR3 DNA is TGTGCCAGCACTGACGAGGCAAATAGCAATCAGCCCCAGCATTTT. Protein product: CASTDEANSNQPQHF.

The rearrangement links TRBV9 to TRBJ1-5, with a weak D call TRBD1 (6 bases). The CDR3 runs 14 residues. CDR1 SGDLS and CDR2 YYNGEE come from the germline V gene. V was pared by 8 bases and J by 5 bases, with 17 bases between. The CDR3 nucleotides read TGTGCCAGTGGGTCAGAACAGGGCCATCAGCCCCAGCATTTT. Amino acids: CASGSEQGHQPQHF.

V gene TRBV30 combines with J gene TRBJ1-4; D not certain. Germline V lookup: CDR1 GTSNPN, CDR2 SVGIG (reference sequence). The germline V and J ends were trimmed by 0 bases and 5 bases, with 16 bases remaining between them. The CDR3 has 16 residues. CDR3 amino acids: CAWSVLGPSYNEKLFF. CDR3 coding DNA: TGTGCCTGGAGTGTACTTGGGCCGAGCTACAATGAAAAACTGTTTTTT. Supplemented by reference TRBV30 and TRBJ1-4, the full variable domain reads SQTIHQWPATLVQPVGSPLSLECTVEGTSNPNLYWYRQAAGRGLQLLFYSVGIGQISSEVPQNLSASRPQDRQFILSSKKLLLSDSGFYLCAWSVLGPSYNEKLFFGSGTQLSVL.

The chain has TRBV3-1 (or the pseudogene TRBV3-2) and TRBJ2-3, with TRBD2 identical over 10 bases. Per the germline V gene, CDR1 is LGHDT and CDR2 is YNNKEL (reference sequence). This CDR3 is built from 16 residues. The J segment lost 3 bases and the V segment lost 0 bases, leaving 3 bases of the junction unmatched. Here the CDR3 reads CASSQDVAGGTDTQYF. CDR3 nucleotide sequence: TGTGCCAGCAGCCAAGATGTAGCGGGGGGAACAGATACGCAGTATTTT.

This clone was counted a single time. The V gene is TRBV5-5, the J gene TRBJ1-4; D is uncertain. Trimming left V 2 bases short and J 5 bases short, with 13 bases between. Germline V gene lookup returns CDR1 SGHKS and CDR2 YYEKEE (reference sequence). The CDR3 covers 15 residues. The CDR3 sequence is CASSLSLGWNEKLFF. The DNA for the CDR3 is TGTGCCAGCAGCTTAAGTTTGGGCTGGAATGAAAAACTGTTTTTT.

The genes are TRBV3-1 (or the pseudogene TRBV3-2) and TRBJ2-3; D remains unclear. With 10 bases removed from V and 2 bases from J, the gap between germline ends came to 7 bases. The CDR3 is 11 residues long. Germline CDR1 and CDR2: LGHDT and YNNKEL (reference sequence). The CDR3 nucleotides are TGTGCCACCTCTCTCACAGATACGCAGTATTTT. As protein: CATSLTDTQYF.

The J gene is TRBJ2-3, the V gene TRBV9; D is possibly TRBD2 (6 bases). Trimming took off 4 bases at V and 5 bases at J, with 20 bases between the two ends. CDR1 SGDLS and CDR2 YYNGEE come from the germline V gene. This CDR3 has 16 amino acids. The CDR3 here is CASSPDSGGKEDTQYF. Here the CDR3 DNA reads TGTGCCAGCAGCCCAGATTCGGGCGGGAAGGAAGATACGCAGTATTTT. Filled out from reference TRBV9 and TRBJ2-3, the complete variable domain reads DSGVTQTPKHLITATGQRVTLRCSPRSGDLSVYWYQQSLDQGLQFLIQYYNGEERAKGNILERFSAQQFPDLHSELNLSSLELGDSALYFCASSPDSGGKEDTQYFGPGTRLTVL.